This is a list of T cell receptor beta chains from one sample in a study of blood T cells in healthy people across ages. One entry per CDR3 protein, called by TCRdb with MiXCR from the 5' RACE reads. The sample includes some 1.4 million distinct CDR3 sequences, approximately 40% of them seen just once. What was sequenced was blood. These TCRs come from a woman between 18 and 30 years old in good health. CDR3s include the opening cysteine and the closing phenylalanine or tryptophan. A D gene is named only where the DNA matches it firmly. Clone size is stated in some rows and not others, as once, few, many or a class when expanded.

V gene: TRBV20-1
J gene: TRBJ1-6
clone size: -
D gene: -
CDR3 DNA: TGCAGTGCTAGACTACCCCGAACGAATTCACCCCTCCACTTT
CDR3 protein: CSARLPRTNSPLHF

V gene: TRBV29-1
J gene: TRBJ2-1
clone size: -
D gene: TRBD2
CDR3 DNA: TGCAGCGTTTCCGGGACTAGCGGGAGGGCGGAGAATGAGCAGTTCTTC
CDR3 protein: CSVSGTSGRAENEQFF

V gene: TRBV7-9
J gene: TRBJ2-5
clone size: -
D gene: TRBD2
CDR3 DNA: TGTGCCAGCAGCTTAAAGGTACTAGCGGGGACCCAAGAGACCCAGTACTTC
CDR3 protein: CASSLKVLAGTQETQYF

V gene: TRBV27
J gene: TRBJ1-5
clone size: -
D gene: TRBD1
CDR3 DNA: TGTGCCAGCAGGGACAGGGGGCTAAGTCAGCCCCAGCATTTT
CDR3 protein: CASRDRGLSQPQHF

V gene: TRBV27
J gene: TRBJ2-5
clone size: -
D gene: -
CDR3 DNA: TGTGCCAGCCCGAAACTGGCAGTCGTAAAGACCCAGTACTTC
CDR3 protein: CASPKLAVVKTQYF

V gene: TRBV10-2
J gene: TRBJ2-1
clone size: -
D gene: TRBD2
CDR3 DNA: TGCGCCAGCAGTGAAGGTGGGCTAGCGGGAGGGTTTGAGCAGTTCTTC
CDR3 protein: CASSEGGLAGGFEQFF

V gene: TRBV5-1
J gene: TRBJ2-3
clone size: -
D gene: TRBD2
CDR3 DNA: TGCGCCAGCGGTGCGGGAGGCACAGATACGCAGTATTTT
CDR3 protein: CASGAGGTDTQYF

V gene: TRBV25-1
J gene: TRBJ2-3
clone size: -
D gene: TRBD2
CDR3 DNA: TGTGCCAGCAGTGGGGGACTAGCGGGATCTAGCACAGATACGCAGTATTTT
CDR3 protein: CASSGGLAGSSTDTQYF

V gene: TRBV10-3
J gene: TRBJ2-3
clone size: -
D gene: TRBD1
CDR3 DNA: TGTGCCATCACCCGACAGGGGCTGGGAGATACGCAGTATTTT
CDR3 protein: CAITRQGLGDTQYF

V gene: TRBV20-1
J gene: TRBJ2-7
clone size: -
D gene: -
CDR3 DNA: TGCAGTGCTAGAGACGAAGGGGGGATAGAGGATGAGCAGTACTTC
CDR3 protein: CSARDEGGIEDEQYF

V gene: TRBV7-9
J gene: TRBJ2-7
clone size: few
D gene: TRBD2
CDR3 DNA: TGTGCCAGCAACCCGGGGGGCTACGAGCAGTACTTC
CDR3 protein: CASNPGGYEQYF

V gene: TRBV5-1
J gene: TRBJ1-2
clone size: few
D gene: -
CDR3 DNA: TGCGCCAGCAGCGTTCGACGGGAGTATGGCTACACCTTC
CDR3 protein: CASSVRREYGYTF

V gene: TRBV29-1
J gene: TRBJ2-3
clone size: few
D gene: -
CDR3 DNA: TGCAGCGTTGTCGCAATCGGGGCCCAGTTCACAGATACGCAGTATTTT
CDR3 protein: CSVVAIGAQFTDTQYF

V gene: TRBV7-6
J gene: TRBJ2-7
clone size: once
D gene: TRBD2
CDR3 DNA: TGTGCCAGCAGTAAGGGGACTAGCGGTACCACCTACGAGCGGTACTTC
CDR3 protein: CASSKGTSGTTYERYF

V gene: TRBV29-1
J gene: TRBJ2-3
clone size: -
D gene: -
CDR3 DNA: TGCAGCCTTGGGGGCACAGATACGCAGTATTTT
CDR3 protein: CSLGGTDTQYF

V gene: TRBV6-1
J gene: TRBJ1-1
clone size: -
D gene: -
CDR3 DNA: TGTGCCAGCAGTGTCGGGGGGTATACTGAAGCTTTCTTT
CDR3 protein: CASSVGGYTEAFF

V gene: TRBV3-1
J gene: TRBJ2-1
clone size: few
D gene: -
CDR3 DNA: TGTGCCAGCAGCCAAGGTGGCGGGGCGGACAATGAGCAGTTCTTC
CDR3 protein: CASSQGGGADNEQFF

V gene: TRBV7-6
J gene: TRBJ2-3
clone size: -
D gene: TRBD2
CDR3 DNA: TGTGCCAGCAGCTTAGGGAGAGCGGGATTGTATTTT
CDR3 protein: CASSLGRAGLYF

V gene: TRBV12-3/TRBV12-4
J gene: TRBJ1-2
clone size: few
D gene: -
CDR3 DNA: TGTGCCAGCAGCTCGGGCTTGGGAGGCTACACCTTC
CDR3 protein: CASSSGLGGYTF

V gene: TRBV18
J gene: TRBJ2-3
clone size: many
D gene: -
CDR3 DNA: TGTGCCAGCTCACCCGCCCGATCGAGCGGCACAGATACGCAGTATTTT
CDR3 protein: CASSPARSSGTDTQYF

V gene: TRBV7-9
J gene: TRBJ2-5
clone size: -
D gene: -
CDR3 DNA: TGTGCCAGCAGCTTAGCCCACAGCGAGGGACCAGAGACCCAGTACTTC
CDR3 protein: CASSLAHSEGPETQYF

V gene: TRBV12-3/TRBV12-4
J gene: TRBJ2-3
clone size: -
D gene: -
CDR3 DNA: TGTGCCAGCACTCCTTCGGAAGTCCGAACCACAGATACGCAGTATTTT
CDR3 protein: CASTPSEVRTTDTQYF

V gene: TRBV7-3
J gene: TRBJ1-1
clone size: few
D gene: -
CDR3 DNA: TGTGCCAGCAGCCCGCGGACCCTGAACACTGAAGCTTTCTTT
CDR3 protein: CASSPRTLNTEAFF

V gene: TRBV12-3/TRBV12-4
J gene: TRBJ2-1
clone size: few
D gene: TRBD1
CDR3 DNA: TGTGCCAGCAGTTTTACGGTGGGGACAGGGGACAATGAGCAGTTCTTC
CDR3 protein: CASSFTVGTGDNEQFF

V gene: TRBV7-2
J gene: TRBJ2-7
clone size: -
D gene: -
CDR3 DNA: TGTGCCAGCACCCTTAGGGGGTTTGAGGATGAGCAGTACTTC
CDR3 protein: CASTLRGFEDEQYF

V gene: TRBV4-1
J gene: TRBJ1-2
clone size: many
D gene: -
CDR3 DNA: TGCGCCAGCAGCCCCCAAGGCCCGGGAACGTACACCTTC
CDR3 protein: CASSPQGPGTYTF

V gene: TRBV5-1
J gene: TRBJ2-1
clone size: -
D gene: -
CDR3 DNA: TGCGCCAGCAGCTTACGGGAGTTCTACAATGAGCAGTTCTTC
CDR3 protein: CASSLREFYNEQFF

V gene: TRBV18
J gene: TRBJ1-2
clone size: few
D gene: -
CDR3 DNA: TGTGCCAGCTCACCATCCCGACAGGATTTAAACTATGGCTACACCTTC
CDR3 protein: CASSPSRQDLNYGYTF

V gene: TRBV7-9
J gene: TRBJ2-1
clone size: few
D gene: TRBD2
CDR3 DNA: TGTGCCAGCAGCTCACCTTCCCCACTAGCGGGGGGGCCCAATGAGCAGTTCTTC
CDR3 protein: CASSSPSPLAGGPNEQFF

V gene: TRBV2
J gene: TRBJ2-3
clone size: -
D gene: TRBD2
CDR3 DNA: TGTGCCAGCAGTTTAGCGGGACCAAGTGATACGCAGTATTTT
CDR3 protein: CASSLAGPSDTQYF

V gene: TRBV29-1
J gene: TRBJ2-7
clone size: many
D gene: -
CDR3 DNA: TGCAGCGTTCAGCGATCAGACTACGAGCAGTACTTC
CDR3 protein: CSVQRSDYEQYF

V gene: TRBV29-1
J gene: TRBJ2-1
clone size: -
D gene: TRBD1
CDR3 DNA: TGCAGCGTTCCCGGGACAGGGGGAAATGAGCAGTTCTTC
CDR3 protein: CSVPGTGGNEQFF

V gene: TRBV6-5
J gene: TRBJ1-2
clone size: few
D gene: TRBD1
CDR3 DNA: TGTGCCAGCAGTTTTTATGGGACAGGGGAGGAAGGCTACACCTTC
CDR3 protein: CASSFYGTGEEGYTF

V gene: TRBV20-1
J gene: TRBJ2-3
clone size: few
D gene: -
CDR3 DNA: TGCAGTGCGCCCGGGACCCCCCTTGCGGATACGCAGTATTTT
CDR3 protein: CSAPGTPLADTQYF

V gene: TRBV5-6
J gene: TRBJ2-3
clone size: many
D gene: TRBD2
CDR3 DNA: TGTGCCAGCAGCTTAAAAGCGGGGGGCACAGATACGCAGTATTTT
CDR3 protein: CASSLKAGGTDTQYF

V gene: TRBV6-5
J gene: TRBJ2-5
clone size: -
D gene: -
CDR3 DNA: TGTGCCAGCAAGAGCGGACGCAGGATACAAGAGACCCAGTACTTC
CDR3 protein: CASKSGRRIQETQYF

V gene: TRBV10-3
J gene: TRBJ2-1
clone size: few
D gene: -
CDR3 DNA: TGTGCCACCGATGGAGGGGGGAACAATGAGCAGTTCTTC
CDR3 protein: CATDGGGNNEQFF

V gene: TRBV4-1
J gene: TRBJ2-5
clone size: -
D gene: -
CDR3 DNA: TGCGCCAGCAGCCAAGCTCCCCCAGAGACCCAGTACTTC
CDR3 protein: CASSQAPPETQYF

V gene: TRBV4-1
J gene: TRBJ2-1
clone size: -
D gene: TRBD2
CDR3 DNA: TGCGCCAGCAGCCAAGATGGGGGACTAGTGGGTAATGAGCAGTTCTTC
CDR3 protein: CASSQDGGLVGNEQFF

V gene: TRBV5-1
J gene: TRBJ2-3
clone size: -
D gene: TRBD1
CDR3 DNA: TGCGCCCGCAGCTTCGCAGGGACAGGGACAGATACGCAGTATTTT
CDR3 protein: CARSFAGTGTDTQYF

V gene: TRBV20-1
J gene: TRBJ2-1
clone size: -
D gene: TRBD2
CDR3 DNA: TGCAGTGCTAGAGATGCGCAGCGGGGGGCCGCACCAGGGCAGTTCTTC
CDR3 protein: CSARDAQRGAAPGQFF

V gene: TRBV27
J gene: TRBJ2-7
clone size: few
D gene: -
CDR3 DNA: TGTGCCAGCGGGCCAGGATACGAGCAGTACTTC
CDR3 protein: CASGPGYEQYF

V gene: TRBV3-1
J gene: TRBJ1-4
clone size: -
D gene: TRBD1
CDR3 DNA: TGTGCCAGCAGCGACAGGGTAAGAGTGGAAAAACTGTTTTTT
CDR3 protein: CASSDRVRVEKLFF

V gene: TRBV7-9
J gene: TRBJ2-5
clone size: few
D gene: -
CDR3 DNA: TGTGCCAGCAGCTTAGATGCCAGCTACGCAGCCCCGTACCAAGAGACCCAGTACTTC
CDR3 protein: CASSLDASYAAPYQETQYF

V gene: TRBV28
J gene: TRBJ1-5
clone size: few
D gene: -
CDR3 DNA: TGTGCCAGCACAAGGGGGGGGTGGCAGCCCCAGCATTTT
CDR3 protein: CASTRGGWQPQHF

V gene: TRBV5-1
J gene: TRBJ2-3
clone size: -
D gene: -
CDR3 DNA: TGCGCCAGCATGGTAGGGGCAGGGGTTGATACGCAGTATTTT
CDR3 protein: CASMVGAGVDTQYF

V gene: TRBV29-1
J gene: TRBJ2-3
clone size: -
D gene: -
CDR3 DNA: TGCAGCGTTGTGCAGGGGGGGCGAGATACGCAGTATTTT
CDR3 protein: CSVVQGGRDTQYF

V gene: TRBV20-1
J gene: TRBJ2-5
clone size: once
D gene: -
CDR3 DNA: TGCAGTGCTAGAGCGGGAGTTTGGGGAGAGACCCAGTACTTC
CDR3 protein: CSARAGVWGETQYF

V gene: TRBV20-1
J gene: TRBJ1-2
clone size: -
D gene: -
CDR3 DNA: -
CDR3 protein: CGAPPDRNYGCTF

V gene: TRBV6-2/TRBV6-3
J gene: TRBJ2-3
clone size: -
D gene: -
CDR3 DNA: TGTGCCAGCATACGGGGCAGGGAAGTGGATACGCGGTATTTT
CDR3 protein: CASIRGREVDTRYF

V gene: TRBV4-1
J gene: TRBJ1-6
clone size: -
D gene: -
CDR3 DNA: TGCGCCAGCAGCCAAGATCGGGCAGGGTCTTCACCCCTCCACTTT
CDR3 protein: CASSQDRAGSSPLHF

V gene: TRBV4-2
J gene: TRBJ2-1
clone size: -
D gene: -
CDR3 DNA: TGTGCCAGCAGCCAAGAGGTATCTAGGGCCGTTCCGTATGAGCAGTTCTTC
CDR3 protein: CASSQEVSRAVPYEQFF

V gene: TRBV6-5
J gene: TRBJ2-5
clone size: -
D gene: TRBD2
CDR3 DNA: TGTGCCAGCAGCCTCTGGGTAGCGGGAGCGGGGGAGACCCAGTACTTC
CDR3 protein: CASSLWVAGAGETQYF

V gene: TRBV5-1
J gene: TRBJ2-5
clone size: -
D gene: -
CDR3 DNA: TGCGCCAGCAGCTCCACGCACGGGGCAAAAGAGACCCAGTACTTC
CDR3 protein: CASSSTHGAKETQYF

V gene: TRBV5-6
J gene: TRBJ2-1
clone size: -
D gene: -
CDR3 DNA: TGTGCCAGCAGCTTCTCGCGGAATGAGCAGTTCTTC
CDR3 protein: CASSFSRNEQFF

V gene: TRBV28
J gene: TRBJ1-1
clone size: -
D gene: -
CDR3 DNA: TGTGCCAGCATCGCGGGGGGGGGCACTGAAGCTTTCTTT
CDR3 protein: CASIAGGGTEAFF

V gene: TRBV5-1
J gene: TRBJ2-3
clone size: few
D gene: -
CDR3 DNA: TGCGCCAGCAGCGACACCCCTAGCGGCACAGATACGCAGTATTTT
CDR3 protein: CASSDTPSGTDTQYF

V gene: TRBV4-2
J gene: TRBJ2-2
clone size: few
D gene: TRBD1
CDR3 DNA: TGTGCCAGCAGCCAAGGCAGACAGGGGTTAACCGGGGAGCTGTTTTTT
CDR3 protein: CASSQGRQGLTGELFF

V gene: TRBV10-3
J gene: TRBJ1-6
clone size: few
D gene: -
CDR3 DNA: TGTGCCATCAGCGCGACAGGCGATAATTCACCCCTCCACTTT
CDR3 protein: CAISATGDNSPLHF

V gene: TRBV12-5
J gene: TRBJ2-5
clone size: -
D gene: -
CDR3 DNA: TGTGCTAGTGGTTCGACAACAGGGTTGAGGGACGATGAGCAGTACTTC
CDR3 protein: CASGSTTGLRDDEQYF